Sequencing of this T cell receptor beta chain was carried out in a study of naive and memory T cell subsets. The V gene lost 0 bases and the J gene lost 3 bases, with 9 bases spanning the gap. Germline V gives CDR1 DFQATT, CDR2 SNEGSKA (reference sequence). The length of the CDR3 is 13 residues. Two oligonucleotides, mixed equimolar, formed the beta constant-region primer covering TRBC1 and TRBC2. TCRdb recomputed calls from the UMI-ligation and nested PCR reads with MiXCR, one row per CDR3 protein. The data contain tens of thousands of distinct CDR3 sequences, around 13% of them singletons. The genes are TRBV20-1 and TRBJ2-7; D gene unclear. The receptor was derived from a human donor in good health. Sequencing was performed on central memory CD4+ T cells from blood. CDR3 in DNA: TGCAGTGCTAGAGATCCGGTACACTACGAGCAGTACTTC. Its translation is CSARDPVHYEQYF.